This T cell receptor beta chain was found in a study of T cell responses to AZD1222 COVID-19 vaccine. Findings of the study overall: Unmutated regions of variants are reportedly targeted by nearly half of spike-specific TCRs. Spike was spanned by vaccine-associated CD4 TCRs, which were dominant at 160-218 and 743-854.

Points on this clone: Its antigen is not known.

Sequencing used immunoSEQ multiplex PCR; TCRdb keeps in-frame clones, though not all of them. The repertoire has approximately 74,000 clones, over 80% of them found once; the top ten carry 25%. The ends lost 5 bases at V and 5 bases at J; junction bases unmatched: 7. Per the germline V gene, CDR1 is SGHAT and CDR2 is FQNNGV. This CDR3 region has 14 residues. The TCR originated in an adult who received the AZD1222 COVID-19 vaccine. The sequenced sample was peripheral blood, obtained 28 days after the second AZD1222 dose. The chain employs TRBV11-2 and TRBJ2-7; the match to TRBD2 covers 9 bases. CDR3 amino acids: CASSPPGLANEQYF. The CDR3 coding sequence is TGTGCCAGCAGCCCTCCGGGACTAGCCAACGAGCAGTACTTC.